Described below is a single T cell receptor beta chain sequence and its context. The data are from a study of T cell responses to AZD1222 COVID-19 vaccine. Germline loops: CDR1 SGHVS, CDR2 FQNEAQ. Trimming pared 2 bases from V and 4 bases from J, leaving 17 bases between. The CDR3 is 16 residues long. Measured with immunoSEQ multiplex PCR; TCRdb has only the in-frame clones, and not every one. The sample includes roughly 90,000 clones, around 85% of them seen just once. The chain employs TRBV7-8 and TRBJ1-1, with a tentative D call TRBD1 (6 bases). This TCR derives from an adult in good health. The specimen comprised peripheral blood, sampled on day 0 of AZD1222 vaccination. CDR3 amino acids: CASSLMRGGPSTEAFF. The CDR3 DNA reads TGTGCCAGCAGCTTAATGAGGGGGGGGCCGAGCACTGAAGCTTTCTTT.